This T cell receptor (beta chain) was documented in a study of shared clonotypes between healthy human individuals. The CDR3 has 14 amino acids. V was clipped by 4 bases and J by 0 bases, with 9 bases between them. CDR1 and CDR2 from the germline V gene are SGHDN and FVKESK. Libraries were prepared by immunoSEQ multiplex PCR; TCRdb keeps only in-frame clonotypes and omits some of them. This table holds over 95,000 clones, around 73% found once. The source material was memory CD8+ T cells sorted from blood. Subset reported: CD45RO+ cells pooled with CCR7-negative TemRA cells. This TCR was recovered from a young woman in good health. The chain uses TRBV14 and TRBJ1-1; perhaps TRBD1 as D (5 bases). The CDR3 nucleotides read TGTGCCAGCAGCCTTCCGGGACTGAACACTGAAGCTTTCTTT. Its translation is CASSLPGLNTEAFF.